This TCR beta chain came from a study of blood T cell repertoires in COVID-19. Overall study: In each case, the material was cDNA or gDNA derived from T cells, B-cell-depleted T cells, or PBMCs.

The repertoire was sequenced with immunoSEQ multiplex PCR; TCRdb's copy has only in-frame clones and lacks some. This sample has around 41,000 clones; 90% occur once, and the top ten carry about 6%. Germline CDR1 is SGHRS and CDR2 is YFSETQ. The V gene lost 3 bases and the J gene lost 6 bases, with 16 bases spanning the gap. There are 16 residues in the CDR3. This receptor was identified in a human donor in a cohort sampled during active COVID-19. Input material: peripheral blood. The gene calls are TRBV5-1 and TRBJ1-6; maybe TRBD1 (5 bases). CDR3 nucleotide sequence: TGCGCCAGCAGCTACCATGACAGCGACCTTAATTCACCCCTCCACTTT. It codes for CASSYHDSDLNSPLHF.